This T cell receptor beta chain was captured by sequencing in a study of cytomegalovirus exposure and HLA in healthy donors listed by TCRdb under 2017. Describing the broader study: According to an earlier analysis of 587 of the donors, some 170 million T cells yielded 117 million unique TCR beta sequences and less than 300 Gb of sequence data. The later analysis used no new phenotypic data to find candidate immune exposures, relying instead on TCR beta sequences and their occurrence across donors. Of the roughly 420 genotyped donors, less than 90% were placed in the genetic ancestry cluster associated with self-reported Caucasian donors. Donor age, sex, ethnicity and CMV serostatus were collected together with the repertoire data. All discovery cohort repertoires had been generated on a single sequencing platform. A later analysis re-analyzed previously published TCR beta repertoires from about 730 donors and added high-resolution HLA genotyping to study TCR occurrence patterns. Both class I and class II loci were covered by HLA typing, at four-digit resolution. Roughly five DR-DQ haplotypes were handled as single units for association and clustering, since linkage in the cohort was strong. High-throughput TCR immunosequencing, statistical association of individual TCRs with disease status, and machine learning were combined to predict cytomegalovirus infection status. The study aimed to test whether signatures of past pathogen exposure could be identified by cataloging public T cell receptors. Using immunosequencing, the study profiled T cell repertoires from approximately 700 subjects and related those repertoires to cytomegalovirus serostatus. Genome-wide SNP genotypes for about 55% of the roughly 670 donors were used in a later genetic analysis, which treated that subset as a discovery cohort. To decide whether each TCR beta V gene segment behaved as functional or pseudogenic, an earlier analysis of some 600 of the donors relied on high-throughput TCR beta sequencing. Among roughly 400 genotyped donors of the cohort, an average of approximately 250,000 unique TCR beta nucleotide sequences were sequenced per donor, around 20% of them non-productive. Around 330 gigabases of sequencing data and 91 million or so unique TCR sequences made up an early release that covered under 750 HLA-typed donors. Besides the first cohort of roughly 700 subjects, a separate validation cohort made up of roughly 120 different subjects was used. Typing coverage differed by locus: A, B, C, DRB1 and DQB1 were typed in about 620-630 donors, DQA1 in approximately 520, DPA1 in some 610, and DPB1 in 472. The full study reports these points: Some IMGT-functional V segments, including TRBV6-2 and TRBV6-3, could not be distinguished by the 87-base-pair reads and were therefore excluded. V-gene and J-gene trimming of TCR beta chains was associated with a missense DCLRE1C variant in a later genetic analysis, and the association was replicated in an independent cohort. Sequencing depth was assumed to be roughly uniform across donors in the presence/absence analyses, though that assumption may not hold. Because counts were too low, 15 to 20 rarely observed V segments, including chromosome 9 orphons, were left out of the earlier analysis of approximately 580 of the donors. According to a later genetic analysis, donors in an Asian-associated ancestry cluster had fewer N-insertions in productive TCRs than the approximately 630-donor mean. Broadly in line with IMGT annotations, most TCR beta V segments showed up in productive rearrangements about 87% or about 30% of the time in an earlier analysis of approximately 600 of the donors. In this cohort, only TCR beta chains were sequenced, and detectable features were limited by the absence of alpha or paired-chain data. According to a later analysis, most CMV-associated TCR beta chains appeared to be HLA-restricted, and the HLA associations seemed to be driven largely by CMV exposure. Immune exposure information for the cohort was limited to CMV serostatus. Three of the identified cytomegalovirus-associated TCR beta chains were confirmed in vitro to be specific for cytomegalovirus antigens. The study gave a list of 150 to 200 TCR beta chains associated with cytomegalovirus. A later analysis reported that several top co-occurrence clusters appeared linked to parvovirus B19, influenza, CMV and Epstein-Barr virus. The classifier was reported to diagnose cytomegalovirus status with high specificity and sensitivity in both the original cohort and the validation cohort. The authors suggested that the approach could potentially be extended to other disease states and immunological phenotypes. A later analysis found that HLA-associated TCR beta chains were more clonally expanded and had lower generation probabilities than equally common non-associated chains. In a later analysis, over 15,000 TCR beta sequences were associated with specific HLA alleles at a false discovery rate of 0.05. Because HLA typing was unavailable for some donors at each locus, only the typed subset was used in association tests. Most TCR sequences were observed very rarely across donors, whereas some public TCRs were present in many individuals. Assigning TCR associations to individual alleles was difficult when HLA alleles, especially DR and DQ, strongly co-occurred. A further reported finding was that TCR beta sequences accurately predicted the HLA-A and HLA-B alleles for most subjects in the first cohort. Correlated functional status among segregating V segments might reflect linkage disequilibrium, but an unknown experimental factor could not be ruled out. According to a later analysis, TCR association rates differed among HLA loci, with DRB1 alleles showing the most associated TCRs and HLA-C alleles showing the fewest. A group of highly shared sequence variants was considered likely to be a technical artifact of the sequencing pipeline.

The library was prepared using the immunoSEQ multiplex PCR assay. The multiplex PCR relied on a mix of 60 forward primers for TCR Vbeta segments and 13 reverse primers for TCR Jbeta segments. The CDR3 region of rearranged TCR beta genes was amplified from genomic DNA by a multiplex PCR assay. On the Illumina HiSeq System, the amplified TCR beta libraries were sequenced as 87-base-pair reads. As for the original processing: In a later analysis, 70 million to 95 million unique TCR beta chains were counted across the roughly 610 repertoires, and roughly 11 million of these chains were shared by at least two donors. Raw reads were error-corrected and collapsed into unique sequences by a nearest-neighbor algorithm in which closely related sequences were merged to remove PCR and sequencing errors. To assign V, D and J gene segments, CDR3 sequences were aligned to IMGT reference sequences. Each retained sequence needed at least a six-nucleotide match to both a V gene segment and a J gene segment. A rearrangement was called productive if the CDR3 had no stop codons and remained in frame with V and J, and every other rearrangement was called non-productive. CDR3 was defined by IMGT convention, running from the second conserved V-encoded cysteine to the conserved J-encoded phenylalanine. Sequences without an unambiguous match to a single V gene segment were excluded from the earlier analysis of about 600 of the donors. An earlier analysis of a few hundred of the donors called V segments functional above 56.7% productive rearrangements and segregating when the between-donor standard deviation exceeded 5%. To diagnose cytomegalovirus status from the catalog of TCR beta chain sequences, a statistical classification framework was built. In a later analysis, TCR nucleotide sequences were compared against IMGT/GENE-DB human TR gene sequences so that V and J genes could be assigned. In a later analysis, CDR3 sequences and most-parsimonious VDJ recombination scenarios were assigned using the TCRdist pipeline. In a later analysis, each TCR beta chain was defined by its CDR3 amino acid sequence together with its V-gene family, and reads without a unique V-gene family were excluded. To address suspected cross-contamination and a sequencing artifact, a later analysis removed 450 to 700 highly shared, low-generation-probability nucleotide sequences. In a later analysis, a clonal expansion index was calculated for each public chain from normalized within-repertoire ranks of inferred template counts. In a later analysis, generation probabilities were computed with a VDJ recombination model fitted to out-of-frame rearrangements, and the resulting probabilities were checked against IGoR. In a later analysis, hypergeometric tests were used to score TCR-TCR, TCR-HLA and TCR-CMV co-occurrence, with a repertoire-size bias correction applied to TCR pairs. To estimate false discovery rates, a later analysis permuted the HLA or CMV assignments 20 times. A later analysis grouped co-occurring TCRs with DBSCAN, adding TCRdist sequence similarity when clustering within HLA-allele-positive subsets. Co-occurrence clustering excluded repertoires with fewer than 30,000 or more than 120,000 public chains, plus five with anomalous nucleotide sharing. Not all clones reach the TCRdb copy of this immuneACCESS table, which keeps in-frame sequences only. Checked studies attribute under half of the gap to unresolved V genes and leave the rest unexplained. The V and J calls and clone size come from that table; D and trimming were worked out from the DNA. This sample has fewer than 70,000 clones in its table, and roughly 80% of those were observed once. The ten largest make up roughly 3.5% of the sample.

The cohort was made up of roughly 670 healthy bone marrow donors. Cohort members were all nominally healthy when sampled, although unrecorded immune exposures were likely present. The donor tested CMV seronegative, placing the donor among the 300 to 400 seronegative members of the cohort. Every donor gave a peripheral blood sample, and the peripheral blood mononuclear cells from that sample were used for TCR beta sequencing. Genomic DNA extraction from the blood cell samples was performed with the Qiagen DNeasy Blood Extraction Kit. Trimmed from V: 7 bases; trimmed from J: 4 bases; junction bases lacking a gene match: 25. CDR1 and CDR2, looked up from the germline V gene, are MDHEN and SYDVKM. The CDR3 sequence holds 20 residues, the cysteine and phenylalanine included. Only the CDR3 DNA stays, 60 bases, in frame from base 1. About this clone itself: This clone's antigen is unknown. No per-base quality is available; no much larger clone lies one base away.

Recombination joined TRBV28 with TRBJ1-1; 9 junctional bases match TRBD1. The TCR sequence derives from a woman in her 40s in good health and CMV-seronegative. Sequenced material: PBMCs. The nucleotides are TGTGCCAGCAAGTCCCGGGGATATACAGGGGGCGTCTTCGGGGGCACTGAAGCTTTCTTT. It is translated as CASKSRGYTGGVFGGTEAFF.